This is a list of T cell receptor beta chains from one sample in a study of T-cell reconstitution after alpha-beta-depleted transplantation in children. TCRdb redid the calling of the PCR reads with MiXCR, one entry per CDR3 protein. The sample carries 17,000 or so distinct CDR3 sequences, roughly 12% recorded once. The sequencing used PBMCs, mostly from graft donor cells, collected 180 days after TCRalphabeta/CD19-depleted stem cell transplant. The receptors were gathered from a boy younger than two who had a stem cell transplant for Wiskott-Aldrich syndrome, so the T cells may come from the graft donor. The CDR3 runs from the conserved cysteine through the conserved F or W. A D gene is named only where the DNA matches it firmly. Clone sizes are given selectively: once, few, many, or a class where the clone is expanded.

abundance	d_gene	v_gene	j_gene	CDR3aa	CDR3nt
-	TRBD2	TRBV12-3/TRBV12-4	TRBJ2-5	CASSLPPDRGRYF	TGTGCCAGCAGTTTACCACCGGACCGCGGGAGATACTTC
many	-	TRBV21-1	TRBJ2-7	CASSSRDPTSSYEQYF	TGTGCCAGCAGCAGCAGGGATCCAACCTCTTCCTACGAGCAGTACTTC
once	-	TRBV6-5	TRBJ1-6	CASSYSMWEARSPLHF	TGTGCCAGCAGTTACTCGATGTGGGAGGCGCGGTCACCCCTCCACTTT
few	-	TRBV29-1	TRBJ1-2	CSVAIGSGYTF	TGCAGCGTCGCCATTGGAAGTGGCTACACCTTC
many	-	TRBV7-9	TRBJ2-1	CASTFSGYNEQFF	TGTGCCAGCACATTCTCAGGGTACAATGAGCAGTTCTTC
many	-	TRBV15	TRBJ2-2	CATSRVVWTGELFF	TGTGCCACCAGCAGAGTAGTTTGGACCGGGGAGCTGTTTTTT
many	-	TRBV5-1	TRBJ2-3	CASRERSGSGDTQYF	TGCGCCAGCAGGGAGAGGTCGGGGAGCGGAGATACGCAGTATTTT
many	-	TRBV5-1	TRBJ2-6	CASGGQFCGANVLTF	TGCGCCAGCGGTGGACAGTTTTGCGGGGCCAACGTCCTGACTTTC
-	TRBD2	TRBV20-1	TRBJ2-5	CSARVPSGRIGETQYF	TGCAGTGCTAGAGTGCCTAGCGGGAGAATAGGGGAGACCCAGTACTTC
many	-	TRBV12-3/TRBV12-4	TRBJ2-7	CASSQDSFYEQYF	TGTGCCAGCAGTCAGGACAGTTTCTACGAGCAGTACTTC
-	TRBD2	TRBV5-8	TRBJ2-5	CASSPGLAGGPGETQYF	TGTGCCAGCAGCCCCGGACTAGCGGGAGGGCCAGGGGAGACCCAGTACTTC
-	-	TRBV12-3/TRBV12-4	TRBJ2-5	CASSLAGGEKTQYF	TGTGCCAGCAGTTTAGCAGGGGGAGAGAAGACCCAGTACTTC
many	-	TRBV12-3/TRBV12-4	TRBJ2-7	CASSLSEYEQYF	TGTGCCAGCAGTTTAAGTGAGTACGAGCAGTACTTC
once	-	TRBV20-1	TRBJ1-5	CSARTGVDQPQHF	TGCAGTGCCCGGACGGGGGTAGATCAGCCCCAGCATTTT
-	-	TRBV5-6	TRBJ2-5	CASSFGMDGRQTQYF	TGTGCCAGCAGCTTTGGAATGGACGGGAGACAGACCCAGTACTTC
few	-	TRBV3-1	TRBJ2-1	CASSQFSYNEQFF	TGTGCCAGCAGCCAATTCTCCTACAATGAGCAGTTCTTC
many	TRBD1	TRBV5-6	TRBJ1-5	CASSLDRGQGPQPQHF	TGTGCCAGCAGCTTGGATCGGGGACAGGGACCCCAGCCCCAGCATTTT
few	TRBD1	TRBV6-2/TRBV6-3	TRBJ1-5	CASSYRLRDRGPRQPQHF	TGTGCCAGCAGTTACCGACTCCGGGACAGGGGGCCGCGTCAGCCCCAGCATTTT
many	-	TRBV29-1	TRBJ1-2	CTVGNYGYTF	TGCACCGTCGGTAACTATGGCTACACCTTC
-	TRBD1	TRBV15	TRBJ1-5	CATSRLFRGSNQPQHF	TGTGCCACCAGCAGATTGTTCAGGGGGAGCAATCAGCCCCAGCATTTT
many	-	TRBV7-9	TRBJ1-1	CASILLGQMGAEAFF	TGTGCCAGCATCCTTTTGGGGCAGATGGGGGCTGAAGCTTTCTTT
few	-	TRBV7-2	TRBJ1-2	CASSFDRSTVGYTF	TGTGCCAGCAGCTTCGACAGGTCGACCGTGGGCTACACCTTC
many	-	TRBV9	TRBJ2-1	CASSVGEATSYNEQFF	TGTGCCAGCAGCGTAGGGGAGGCAACATCCTACAATGAGCAGTTCTTC
-	TRBD2	TRBV4-2	TRBJ2-5	CASSPGLAAPETQYF	TGTGCCAGCAGCCCGGGACTAGCGGCCCCAGAGACCCAGTACTTC
many	-	TRBV7-9	TRBJ1-5	CASSLGSASNQPQHF	TGTGCCAGCAGCTTAGGGTCAGCGAGCAATCAGCCCCAGCATTTT